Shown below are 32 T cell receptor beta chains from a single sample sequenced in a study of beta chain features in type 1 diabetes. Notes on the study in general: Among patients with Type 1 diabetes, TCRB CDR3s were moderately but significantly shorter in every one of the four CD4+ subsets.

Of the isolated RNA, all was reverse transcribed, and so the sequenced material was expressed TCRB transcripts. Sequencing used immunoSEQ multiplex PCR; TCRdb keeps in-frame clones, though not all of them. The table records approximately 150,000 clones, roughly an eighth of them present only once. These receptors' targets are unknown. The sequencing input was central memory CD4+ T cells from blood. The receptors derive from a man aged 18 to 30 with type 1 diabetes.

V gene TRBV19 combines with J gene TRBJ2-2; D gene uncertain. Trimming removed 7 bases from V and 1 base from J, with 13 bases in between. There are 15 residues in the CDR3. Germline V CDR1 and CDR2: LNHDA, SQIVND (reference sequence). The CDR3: CASTITHGNTGELFF. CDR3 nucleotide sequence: TGTGCCAGTACCATAACACATGGGAACACCGGGGAGCTGTTTTTT.

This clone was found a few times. The CDR3 DNA is TGTGCCAGCTCACCATCCGGGACGGACAATGAGCAGTTCTTC. Its protein product is CASSPSGTDNEQFF. This chain uses TRBV18 with TRBJ2-1; D might be TRBD1 or TRBD2, each matching 5 bases. V lost 2 bases, J lost 5 bases, and 10 bases lay in between. The length of the CDR3 is 14 residues. CDR1 and CDR2 (germline): KGHSH, LQKENI.

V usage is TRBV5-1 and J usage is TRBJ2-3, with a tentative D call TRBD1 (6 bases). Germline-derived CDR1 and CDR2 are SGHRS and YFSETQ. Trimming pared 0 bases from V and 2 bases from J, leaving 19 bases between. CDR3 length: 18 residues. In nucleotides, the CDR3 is TGCGCCAGCAGCTTGGCAGGTGAAACCCAGGGGACCACAGATACGCAGTATTTT. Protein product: CASSLAGETQGTTDTQYF.

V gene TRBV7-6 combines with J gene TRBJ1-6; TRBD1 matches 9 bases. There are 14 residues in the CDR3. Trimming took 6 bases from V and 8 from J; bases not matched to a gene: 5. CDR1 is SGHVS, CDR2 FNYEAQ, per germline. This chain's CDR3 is CASRGTGRDSPLHF. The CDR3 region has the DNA TGTGCCAGCAGAGGGACAGGGCGTGATTCACCCCTCCACTTT. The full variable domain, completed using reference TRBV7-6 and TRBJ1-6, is GAGVSQSPRYKVTKRGQDVALRCDPISGHVSLYWYRQALGQGPEFLTYFNYEAQQDKSGLPNDRFSAERPEGSISTLTIQRTEQRDSAMYRCASRGTGRDSPLHFGNGTRLTVT.

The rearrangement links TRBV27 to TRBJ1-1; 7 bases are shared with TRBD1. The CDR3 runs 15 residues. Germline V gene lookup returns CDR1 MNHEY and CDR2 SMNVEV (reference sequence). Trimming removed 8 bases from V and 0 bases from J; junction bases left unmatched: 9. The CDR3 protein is CASGRTGVMNTEAFF. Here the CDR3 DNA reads TGTGCCAGCGGTAGGACAGGAGTTATGAACACTGAAGCTTTCTTT.

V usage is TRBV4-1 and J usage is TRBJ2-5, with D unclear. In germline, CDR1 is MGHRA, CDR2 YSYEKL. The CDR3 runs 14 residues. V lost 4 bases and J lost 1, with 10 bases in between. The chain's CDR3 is CASSRGRLQETQYF. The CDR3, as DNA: TGCGCCAGCAGCCGCGGACGTCTCCAAGAGACCCAGTACTTC.

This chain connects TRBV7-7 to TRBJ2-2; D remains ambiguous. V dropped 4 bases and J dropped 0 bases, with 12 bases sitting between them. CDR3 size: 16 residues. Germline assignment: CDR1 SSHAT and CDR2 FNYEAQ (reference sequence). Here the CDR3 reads CASSSTNIANTGELFF. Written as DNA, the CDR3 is TGTGCCAGCAGCTCAACGAACATCGCGAACACCGGGGAGCTGTTTTTT.

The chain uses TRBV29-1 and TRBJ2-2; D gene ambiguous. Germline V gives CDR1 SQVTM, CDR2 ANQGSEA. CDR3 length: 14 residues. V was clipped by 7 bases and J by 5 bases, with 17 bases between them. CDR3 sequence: CSAQHPLRTGELFF. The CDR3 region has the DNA TGCAGCGCCCAACACCCTCTGAGGACCGGGGAGCTGTTTTTT.

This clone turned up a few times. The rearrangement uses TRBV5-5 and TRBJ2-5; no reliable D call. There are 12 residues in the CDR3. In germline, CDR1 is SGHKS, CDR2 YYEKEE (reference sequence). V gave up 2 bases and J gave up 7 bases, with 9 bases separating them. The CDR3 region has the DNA TGTGCCAGCAGCTTAACGTCGCGGACCCAGTACTTC. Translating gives CASSLTSRTQYF.

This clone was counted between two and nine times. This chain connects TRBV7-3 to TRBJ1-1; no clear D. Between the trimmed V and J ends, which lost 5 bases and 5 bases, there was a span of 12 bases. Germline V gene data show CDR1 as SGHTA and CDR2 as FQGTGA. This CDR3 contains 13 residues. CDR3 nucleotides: TGTGCCAGCAGCGTCGACATTCGGACTGAAGCTTTCTTT. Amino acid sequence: CASSVDIRTEAFF.

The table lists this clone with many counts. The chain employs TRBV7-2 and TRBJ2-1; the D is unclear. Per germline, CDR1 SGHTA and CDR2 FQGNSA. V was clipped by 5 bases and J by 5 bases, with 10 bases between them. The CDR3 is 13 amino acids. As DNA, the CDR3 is TGTGCCAGCAGCACCAACCGGGACAATGAGCAGTTCTTC. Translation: CASSTNRDNEQFF.

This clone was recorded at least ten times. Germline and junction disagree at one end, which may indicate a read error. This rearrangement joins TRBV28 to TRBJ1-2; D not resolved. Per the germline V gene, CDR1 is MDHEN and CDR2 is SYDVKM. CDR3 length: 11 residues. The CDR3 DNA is TGTGCCAGCAGTTTAGAGGAACAGCCGGACTTC. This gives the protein CASSLEEQPDF.

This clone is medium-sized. The CDR3 nucleotides are TGTGCCAGCAGCTTGGTCGTCAATGAGCAGTTCTTC. It codes for CASSLVVNEQFF. The J gene is TRBJ2-1, the V gene TRBV7-9; D is unclear. Trimming left V 3 bases short and J 6 bases short, with 6 bases between. This CDR3 contains 12 residues. Germline V gene lookup returns CDR1 SEHNR and CDR2 FQNEAQ (reference sequence).

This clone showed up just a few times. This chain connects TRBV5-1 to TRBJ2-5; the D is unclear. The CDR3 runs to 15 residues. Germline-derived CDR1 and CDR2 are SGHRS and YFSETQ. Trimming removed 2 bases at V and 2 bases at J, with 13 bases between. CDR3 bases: TGCGCCAGCAGCTTCCAGGCTGCTTCGCAAGAGACCCAGTACTTC. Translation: CASSFQAASQETQYF.

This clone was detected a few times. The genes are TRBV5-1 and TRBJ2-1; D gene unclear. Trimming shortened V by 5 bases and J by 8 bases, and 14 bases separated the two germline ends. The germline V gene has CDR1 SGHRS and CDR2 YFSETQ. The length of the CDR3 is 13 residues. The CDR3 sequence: CASRALLVHEQFF. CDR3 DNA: TGCGCCAGCAGGGCCCTTTTGGTTCATGAGCAGTTCTTC. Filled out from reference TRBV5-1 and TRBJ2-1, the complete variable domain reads KAGVTQTPRYLIKTRGQQVTLSCSPISGHRSVSWYQQTPGQGLQFLFEYFSETQRNKGNFPGRFSGRQFSNSRSEMNVSTLELGDSALYLCASRALLVHEQFFGPGTRLTVL.

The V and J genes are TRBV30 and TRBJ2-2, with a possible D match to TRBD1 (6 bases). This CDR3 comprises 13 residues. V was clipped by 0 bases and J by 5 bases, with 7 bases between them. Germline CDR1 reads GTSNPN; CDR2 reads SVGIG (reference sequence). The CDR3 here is CAWSVGGTGELFF. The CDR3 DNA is TGTGCCTGGAGTGTAGGGGGTACCGGGGAGCTGTTTTTT. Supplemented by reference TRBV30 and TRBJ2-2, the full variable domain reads SQTIHQWPATLVQPVGSPLSLECTVEGTSNPNLYWYRQAAGRGLQLLFYSVGIGQISSEVPQNLSASRPQDRQFILSSKKLLLSDSGFYLCAWSVGGTGELFFGEGSRLTVL.

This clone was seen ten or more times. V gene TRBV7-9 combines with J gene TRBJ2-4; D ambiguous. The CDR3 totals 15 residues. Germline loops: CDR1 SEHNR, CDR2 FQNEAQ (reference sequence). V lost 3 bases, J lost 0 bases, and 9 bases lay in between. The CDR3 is CASSLVPEAKNIQYF. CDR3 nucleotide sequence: TGTGCCAGCAGCTTGGTACCCGAAGCCAAAAACATTCAGTACTTC.

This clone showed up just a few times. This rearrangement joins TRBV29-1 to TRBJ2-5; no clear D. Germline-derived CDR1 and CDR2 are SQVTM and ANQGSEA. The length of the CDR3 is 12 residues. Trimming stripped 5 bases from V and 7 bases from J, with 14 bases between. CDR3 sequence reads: CSVRTEAGTQYF. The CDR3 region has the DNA TGCAGCGTTCGGACCGAGGCAGGGACCCAGTACTTC.

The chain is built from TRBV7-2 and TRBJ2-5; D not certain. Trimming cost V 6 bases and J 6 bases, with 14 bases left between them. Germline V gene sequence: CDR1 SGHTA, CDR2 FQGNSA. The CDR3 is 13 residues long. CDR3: CASSLPPGQTQYF. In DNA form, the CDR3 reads TGTGCCAGCAGTCTCCCACCCGGGCAGACCCAGTACTTC.

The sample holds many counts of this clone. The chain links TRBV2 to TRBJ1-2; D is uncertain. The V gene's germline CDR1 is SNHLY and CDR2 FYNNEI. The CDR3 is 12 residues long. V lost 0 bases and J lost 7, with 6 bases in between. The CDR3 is CASSEALRGYTF. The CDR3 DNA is TGTGCCAGCAGTGAAGCGCTTCGTGGCTACACCTTC.

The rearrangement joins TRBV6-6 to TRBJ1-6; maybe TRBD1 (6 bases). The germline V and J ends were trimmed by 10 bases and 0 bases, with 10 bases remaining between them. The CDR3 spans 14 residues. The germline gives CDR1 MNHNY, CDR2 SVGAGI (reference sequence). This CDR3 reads CAITGSSYNSPLHF. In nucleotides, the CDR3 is TGTGCCATCACAGGGAGCTCCTATAATTCACCCCTCCACTTT.

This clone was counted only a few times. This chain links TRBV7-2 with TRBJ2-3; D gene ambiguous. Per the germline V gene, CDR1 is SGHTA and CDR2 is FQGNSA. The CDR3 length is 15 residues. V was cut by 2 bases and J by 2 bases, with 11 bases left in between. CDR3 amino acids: CASSLFPDTTDTQYF. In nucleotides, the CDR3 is TGTGCCAGCAGCTTATTCCCAGACACCACAGATACGCAGTATTTT. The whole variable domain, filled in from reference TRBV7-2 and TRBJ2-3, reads GAGVSQSPSNKVTEKGKDVELRCDPISGHTALYWYRQSLGQGLEFLIYFQGNSAPDKSGLPSDRFSAERTGGSVSTLTIQRTQQEDSAVYLCASSLFPDTTDTQYFGPGTRLTVL.

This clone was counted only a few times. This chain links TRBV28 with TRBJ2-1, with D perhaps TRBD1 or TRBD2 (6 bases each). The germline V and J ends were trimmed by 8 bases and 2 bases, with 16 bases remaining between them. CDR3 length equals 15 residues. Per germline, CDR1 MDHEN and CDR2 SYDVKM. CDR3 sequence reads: CASPPTRGAYNEQFF. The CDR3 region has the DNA TGTGCCAGCCCTCCAACGAGGGGGGCCTACAATGAGCAGTTCTTC.

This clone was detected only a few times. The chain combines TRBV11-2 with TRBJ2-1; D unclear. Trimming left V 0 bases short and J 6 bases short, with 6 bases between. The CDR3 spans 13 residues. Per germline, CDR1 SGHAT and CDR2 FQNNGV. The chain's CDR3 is CASSLDRSNEQFF. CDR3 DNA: TGTGCCAGCAGCTTAGATAGAAGCAATGAGCAGTTCTTC.

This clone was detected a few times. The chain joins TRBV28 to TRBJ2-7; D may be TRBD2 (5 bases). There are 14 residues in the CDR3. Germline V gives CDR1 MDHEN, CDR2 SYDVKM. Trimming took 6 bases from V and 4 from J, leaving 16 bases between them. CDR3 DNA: TGTGCCAGCAGACCCGGGCTTGGAGGATACGAGCAGTACTTC. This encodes CASRPGLGGYEQYF.

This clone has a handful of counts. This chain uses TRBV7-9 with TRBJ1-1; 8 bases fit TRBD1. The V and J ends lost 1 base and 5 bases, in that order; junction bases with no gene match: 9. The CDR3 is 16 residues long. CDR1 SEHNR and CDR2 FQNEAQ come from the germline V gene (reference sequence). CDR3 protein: CASSLGLTGAGTEAFF. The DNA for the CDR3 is TGTGCCAGCAGCTTAGGCCTGACAGGGGCCGGTACTGAAGCTTTCTTT.

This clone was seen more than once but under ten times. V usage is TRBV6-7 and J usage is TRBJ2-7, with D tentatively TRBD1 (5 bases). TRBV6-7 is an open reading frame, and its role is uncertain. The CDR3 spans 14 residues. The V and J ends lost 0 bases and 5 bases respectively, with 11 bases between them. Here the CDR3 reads CASSYSPGKNEQYF. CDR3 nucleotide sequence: TGTGCCAGCAGTTACTCGCCAGGGAAGAACGAGCAGTACTTC.

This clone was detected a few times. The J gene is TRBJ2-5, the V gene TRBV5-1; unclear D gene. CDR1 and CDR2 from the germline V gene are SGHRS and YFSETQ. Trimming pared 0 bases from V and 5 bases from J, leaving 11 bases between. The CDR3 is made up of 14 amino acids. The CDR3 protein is CASSLGATTETQYF. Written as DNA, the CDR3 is TGCGCCAGCAGCTTGGGTGCCACCACGGAGACCCAGTACTTC.

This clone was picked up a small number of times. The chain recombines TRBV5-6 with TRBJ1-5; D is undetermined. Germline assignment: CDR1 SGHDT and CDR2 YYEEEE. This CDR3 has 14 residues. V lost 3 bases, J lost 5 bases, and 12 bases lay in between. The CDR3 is CASSSLNMDQPQHF. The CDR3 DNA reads TGTGCCAGCAGCTCCCTCAACATGGATCAGCCCCAGCATTTT.

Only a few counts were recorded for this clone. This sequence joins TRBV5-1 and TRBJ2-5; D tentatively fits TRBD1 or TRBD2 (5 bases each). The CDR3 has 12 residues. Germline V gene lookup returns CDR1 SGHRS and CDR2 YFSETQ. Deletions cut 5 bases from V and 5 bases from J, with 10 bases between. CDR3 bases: TGCGCCAGCAGTCGGGACCTGGAGACCCAGTACTTC. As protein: CASSRDLETQYF.

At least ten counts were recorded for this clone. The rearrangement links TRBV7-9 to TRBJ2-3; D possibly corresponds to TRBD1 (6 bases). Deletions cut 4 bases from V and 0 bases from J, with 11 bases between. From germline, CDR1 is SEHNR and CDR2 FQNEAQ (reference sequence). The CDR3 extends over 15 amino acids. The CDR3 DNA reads TGTGCCAGCAGCTCGGACAGCGCTAGCACAGATACGCAGTATTTT. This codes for CASSSDSASTDTQYF.

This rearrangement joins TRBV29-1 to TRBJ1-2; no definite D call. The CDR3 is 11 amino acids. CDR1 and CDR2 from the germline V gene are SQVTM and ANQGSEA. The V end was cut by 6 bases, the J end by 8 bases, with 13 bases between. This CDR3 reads CSVDHIRGYTF. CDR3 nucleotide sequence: TGCAGCGTAGACCACATTAGGGGCTACACCTTC.